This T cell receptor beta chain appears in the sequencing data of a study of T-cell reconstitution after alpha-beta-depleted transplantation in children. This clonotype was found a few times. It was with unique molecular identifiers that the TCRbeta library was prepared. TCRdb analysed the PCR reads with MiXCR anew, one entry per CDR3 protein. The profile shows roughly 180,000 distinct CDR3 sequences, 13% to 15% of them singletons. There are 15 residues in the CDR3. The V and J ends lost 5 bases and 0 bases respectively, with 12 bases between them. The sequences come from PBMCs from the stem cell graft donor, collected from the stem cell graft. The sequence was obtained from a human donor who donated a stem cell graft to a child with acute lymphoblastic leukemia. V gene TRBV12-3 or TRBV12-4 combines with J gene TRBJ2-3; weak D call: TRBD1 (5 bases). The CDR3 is CASSRQLGSTDTQYF. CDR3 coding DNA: TGTGCCAGCAGTCGACAGTTGGGTAGCACAGATACGCAGTATTTT.